This T cell receptor beta chain was observed in a study of blood T cell repertoires in COVID-19. The overall study: The samples span acute and convalescent COVID-19 from the United States, Italy and Spain. Sources were T cells, B-cell-depleted T cells, or PBMCs; the material itself was cDNA or gDNA.

The trim removed 1 base at V and 9 bases at J, leaving 9 bases unmatched. CDR1 and CDR2 (germline): SEHNR, FQNEAQ (reference sequence). The CDR3 sequence is 15 residues long. Original processing methods: Estimation of nucleated cell counts was performed using reference gene primer amplification. This table comes from immunoSEQ multiplex PCR, and its TCRdb copy is limited to in-frame clones, with some not included. The DNA gave D and trimming, while V, J and clone size come from that table. The sample yields 300,000 to 400,000 clones, under 95% seen once. Sequencing was done on a sample of peripheral blood. This chain joins TRBV7-9 and TRBJ2-1; 7 bases are a match to TRBD2. This sequence originates from a woman under 30 who had recovered from COVID-19. In nucleotides, the CDR3 is TGTGCCAGCAGCTTAGGAGGGAGGGAGGGTTCTGAGCAGTTCTTC. It specifies CASSLGGREGSEQFF.